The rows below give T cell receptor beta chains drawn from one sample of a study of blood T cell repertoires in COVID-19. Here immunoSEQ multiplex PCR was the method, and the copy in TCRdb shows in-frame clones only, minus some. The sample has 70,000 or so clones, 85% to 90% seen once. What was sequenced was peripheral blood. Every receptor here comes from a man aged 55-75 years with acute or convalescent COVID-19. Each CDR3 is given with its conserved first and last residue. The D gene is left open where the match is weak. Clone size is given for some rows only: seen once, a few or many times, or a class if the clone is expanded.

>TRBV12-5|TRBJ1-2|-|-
TGTGCTAGTGGTTTGGACTCAACACAACACAGGAATGGCTACACCTTC
CASGLDSTQHRNGYTF
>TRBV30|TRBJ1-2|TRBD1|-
TGTGCCTGGAGTGTACGACAGGGTGGTGGCTACACCTTC
CAWSVRQGGGYTF
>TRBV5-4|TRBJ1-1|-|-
TGTGCCAGCAGCTTGGAACAGGTATACACTGAAGCTTTCTTT
CASSLEQVYTEAFF
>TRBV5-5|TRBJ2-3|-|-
TGTGCCAGCAGCTCCATCTACAGAAGAACTAGCACAGATACGCAGTATTTT
CASSSIYRRTSTDTQYF
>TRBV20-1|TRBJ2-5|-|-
TGCAGTGCTAGCGGTGGAGAGACCCAGTACTTC
CSASGGETQYF
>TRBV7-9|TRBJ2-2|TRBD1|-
TGTGCCAGCAGCTTAGTCCGGGACAGCCTAAACACCGGGGAGCTGTTTTTT
CASSLVRDSLNTGELFF
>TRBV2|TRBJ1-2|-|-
TGTGCCAGCAGTGATAATGGCTACACCTTC
CASSDNGYTF
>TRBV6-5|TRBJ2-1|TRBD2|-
TGTGCCAGCGCGGCGGGGGGAGAATACAATGAGCAGTTCTTC
CASAAGGEYNEQFF
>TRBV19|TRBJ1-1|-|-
TGTGCCAGTAGACGGGGTCTTGGCGAGGTTGAAGCTTTCTTT
CASRRGLGEVEAFF
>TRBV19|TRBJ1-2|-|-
TGTGCCAGTAGTATGATACGGGGGTCAGTTTCCGGTGGCTACACCTTC
CASSMIRGSVSGGYTF
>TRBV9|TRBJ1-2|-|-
TGTGCCAGCAGCGTAGATGAGGATGACGGCAACTATGGCTACACCTTC
CASSVDEDDGNYGYTF
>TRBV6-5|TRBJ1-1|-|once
TGTGCCAGCAGCATGGAGGGCTGGAACACTGAAGCTTTCTTT
CASSMEGWNTEAFF
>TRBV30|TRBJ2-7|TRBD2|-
TGTGCCTGGAGTTCCCAGCGGGGGAGGTACGAGCAGTACTTC
CAWSSQRGRYEQYF
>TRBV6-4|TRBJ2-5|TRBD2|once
TGTGCCAGCAGTATAGCGGGAGGCCCCCGGGAGACCCAGTACTTC
CASSIAGGPRETQYF
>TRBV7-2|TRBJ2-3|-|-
TGTGCCAGCAGCTTACTCTTCGATACGTTCGGTTTT
CASSLLFDTFGF
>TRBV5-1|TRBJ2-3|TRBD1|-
TGCGCCAGCAGCTTGGACAGGGGTTCGACAGATACGCAGTATTTT
CASSLDRGSTDTQYF